The clone carrying this TCR beta chain was recorded only once. Its matching antigen is unknown. The data were taken from a study of T cell responses to AZD1222 COVID-19 vaccine. Study-level points and caveats: An increase in Spike-specific TCR breadth and depth was observed after two AZD1222 doses. Repertoires were obtained solely post-peak T cell response. Clonal diversity was possibly underestimated; the donors were predominantly white British and more often female. The reported proportion of spike-specific TCRs targeting unmutated variant regions was nearly half.

The CDR3 has 14 amino acids. The germline V gene has CDR1 SGHAT and CDR2 FQNNGV. Trimming removed 4 bases from V and 2 bases from J, with 9 bases in between. The table came from immunoSEQ multiplex PCR; TCRdb's copy has only in-frame clones and leaves some out. This table has approximately 160,000 clones, roughly 90% appearing once. The sequence was obtained from an adult in good health. This sample comprised peripheral blood, obtained on day 0 of AZD1222 vaccination. The chain carries TRBV11-2 and TRBJ2-1; D uncertain. CDR3 loop: CASSSYRTYNEQFF. DNA for the CDR3: TGTGCCAGCAGCTCCTATAGGACCTACAATGAGCAGTTCTTC.